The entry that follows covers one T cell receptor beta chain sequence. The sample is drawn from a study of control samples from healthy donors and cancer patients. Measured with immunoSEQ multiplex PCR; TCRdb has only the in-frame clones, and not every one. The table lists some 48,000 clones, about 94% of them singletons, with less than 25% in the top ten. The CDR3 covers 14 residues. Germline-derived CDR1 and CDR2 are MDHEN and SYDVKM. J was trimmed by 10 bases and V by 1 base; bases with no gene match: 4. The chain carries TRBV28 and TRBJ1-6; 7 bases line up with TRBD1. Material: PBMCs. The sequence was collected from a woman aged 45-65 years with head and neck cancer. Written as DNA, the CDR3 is TGTGCCAGCAGTTTATCAGGGGGGAAATCACCCCTCCACTTT. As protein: CASSLSGGKSPLHF.